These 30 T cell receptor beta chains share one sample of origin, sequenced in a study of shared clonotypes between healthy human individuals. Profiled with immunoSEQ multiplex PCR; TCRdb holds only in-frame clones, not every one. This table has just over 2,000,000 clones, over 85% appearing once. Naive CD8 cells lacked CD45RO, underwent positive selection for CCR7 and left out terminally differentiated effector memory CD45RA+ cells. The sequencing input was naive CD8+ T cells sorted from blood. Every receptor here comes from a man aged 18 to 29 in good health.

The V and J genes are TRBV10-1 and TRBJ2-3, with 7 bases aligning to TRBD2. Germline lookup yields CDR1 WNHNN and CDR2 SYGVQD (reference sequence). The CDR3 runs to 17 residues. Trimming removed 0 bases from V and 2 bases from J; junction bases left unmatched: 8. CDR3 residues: CASSESIASGHTDTQYF. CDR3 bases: TGCGCCAGCAGTGAGTCGATAGCTAGCGGCCACACAGATACGCAGTATTTT.

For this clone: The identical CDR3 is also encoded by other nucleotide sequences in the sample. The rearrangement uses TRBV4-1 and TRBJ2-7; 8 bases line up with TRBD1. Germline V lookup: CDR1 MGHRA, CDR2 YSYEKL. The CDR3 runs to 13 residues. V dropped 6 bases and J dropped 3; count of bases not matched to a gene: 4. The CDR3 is CASSQTGGYEQYF. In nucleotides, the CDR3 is TGCGCCAGCAGTCAAACAGGGGGCTACGAGCAGTACTTC.

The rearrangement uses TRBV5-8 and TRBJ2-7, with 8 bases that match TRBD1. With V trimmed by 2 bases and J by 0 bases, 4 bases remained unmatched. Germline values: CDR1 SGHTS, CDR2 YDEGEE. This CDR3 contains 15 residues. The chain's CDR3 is CASSFGGQVSYEQYF. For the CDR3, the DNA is TGTGCCAGCAGCTTTGGGGGACAGGTCTCCTACGAGCAGTACTTC.

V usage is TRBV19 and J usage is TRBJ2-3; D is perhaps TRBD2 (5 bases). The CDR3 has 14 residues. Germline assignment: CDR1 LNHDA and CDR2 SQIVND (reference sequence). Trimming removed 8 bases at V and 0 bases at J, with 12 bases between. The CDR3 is CASGLLGSTDTQYF. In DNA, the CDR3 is TGTGCCAGTGGACTCTTAGGAAGCACAGATACGCAGTATTTT.

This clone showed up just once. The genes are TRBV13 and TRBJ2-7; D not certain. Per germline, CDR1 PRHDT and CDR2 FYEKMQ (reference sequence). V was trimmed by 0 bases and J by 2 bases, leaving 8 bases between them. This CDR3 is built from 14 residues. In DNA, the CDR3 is TGTGCCAGCAGCTTAGGTCGACTGACCTACGAGCAGTACTTC. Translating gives CASSLGRLTYEQYF.

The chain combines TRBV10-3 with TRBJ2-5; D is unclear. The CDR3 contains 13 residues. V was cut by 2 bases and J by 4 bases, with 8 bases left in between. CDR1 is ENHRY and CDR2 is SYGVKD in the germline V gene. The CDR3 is CAISEKNLETQYF. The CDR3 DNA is TGTGCCATCAGTGAGAAAAACTTAGAGACCCAGTACTTC.

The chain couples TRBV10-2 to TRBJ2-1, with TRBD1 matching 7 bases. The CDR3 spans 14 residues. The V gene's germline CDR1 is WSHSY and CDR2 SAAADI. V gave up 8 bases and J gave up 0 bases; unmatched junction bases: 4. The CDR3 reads CASAQGTSYNEQFF. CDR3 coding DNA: TGCGCCAGCGCACAGGGGACCTCCTACAATGAGCAGTTCTTC.

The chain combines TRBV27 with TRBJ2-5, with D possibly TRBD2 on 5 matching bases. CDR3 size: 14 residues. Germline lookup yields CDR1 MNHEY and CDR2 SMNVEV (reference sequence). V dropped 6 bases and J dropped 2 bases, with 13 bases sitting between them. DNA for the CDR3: TGTGCCAGCAGGCCGCTACTAGTTCAAGAGACCCAGTACTTC. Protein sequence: CASRPLLVQETQYF.

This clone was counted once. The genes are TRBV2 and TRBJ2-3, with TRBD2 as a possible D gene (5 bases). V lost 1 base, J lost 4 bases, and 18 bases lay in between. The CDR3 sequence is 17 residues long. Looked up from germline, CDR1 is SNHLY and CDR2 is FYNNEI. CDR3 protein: CASSEVLGGESADTQYF. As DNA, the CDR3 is TGTGCCAGCAGTGAAGTGCTTGGAGGCGAGAGCGCAGATACGCAGTATTTT.

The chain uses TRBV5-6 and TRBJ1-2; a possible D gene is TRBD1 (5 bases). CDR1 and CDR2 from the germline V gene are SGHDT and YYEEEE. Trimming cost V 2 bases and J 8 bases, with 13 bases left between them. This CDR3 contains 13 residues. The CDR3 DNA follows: TGTGCCAGCAGCTTCTGGGAAGGGGTAGGCTACACCTTC. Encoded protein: CASSFWEGVGYTF.

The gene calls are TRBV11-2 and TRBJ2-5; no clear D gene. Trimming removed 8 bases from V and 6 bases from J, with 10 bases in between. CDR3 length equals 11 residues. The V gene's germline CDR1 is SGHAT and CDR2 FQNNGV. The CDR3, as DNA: TGTGCCAGCGGGTTAGGACAGACCCAGTACTTC. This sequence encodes CASGLGQTQYF.

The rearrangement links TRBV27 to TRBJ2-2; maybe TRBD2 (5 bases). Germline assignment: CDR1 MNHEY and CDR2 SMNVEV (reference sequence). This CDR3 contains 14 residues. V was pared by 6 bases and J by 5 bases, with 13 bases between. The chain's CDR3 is CASRPGIGTGELFF. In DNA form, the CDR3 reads TGTGCCAGCAGACCCGGGATAGGTACCGGGGAGCTGTTTTTT.

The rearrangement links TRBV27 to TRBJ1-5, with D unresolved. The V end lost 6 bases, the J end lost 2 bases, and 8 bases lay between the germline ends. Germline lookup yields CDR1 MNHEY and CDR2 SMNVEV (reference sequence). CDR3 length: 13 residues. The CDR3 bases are TGTGCCAGCAGACTCTACGGCAATCAGCCCCAGCATTTT. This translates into CASRLYGNQPQHF.

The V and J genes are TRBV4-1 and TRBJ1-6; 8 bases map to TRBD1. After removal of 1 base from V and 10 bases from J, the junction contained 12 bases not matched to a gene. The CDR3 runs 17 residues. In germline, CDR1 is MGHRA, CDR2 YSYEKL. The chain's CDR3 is CASSQVADTGGRSPLHF. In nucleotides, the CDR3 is TGCGCCAGCAGCCAAGTCGCGGATACAGGGGGTCGATCACCCCTCCACTTT.

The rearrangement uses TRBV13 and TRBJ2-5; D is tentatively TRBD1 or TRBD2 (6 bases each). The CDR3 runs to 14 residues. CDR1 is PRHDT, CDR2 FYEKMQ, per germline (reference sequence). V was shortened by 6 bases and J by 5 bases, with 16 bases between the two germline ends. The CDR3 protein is CASRSRGGLETQYF. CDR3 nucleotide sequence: TGTGCCAGCAGATCCCGAGGGGGGTTGGAGACCCAGTACTTC. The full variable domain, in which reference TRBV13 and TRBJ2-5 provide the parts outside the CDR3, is AAGVIQSPRHLIKEKRETATLKCYPIPRHDTVYWYQQGPGQDPQFLISFYEKMQSDKGSIPDRFSAQQFSDYHSELNMSSLELGDSALYFCASRSRGGLETQYFGPGTRLLVL.

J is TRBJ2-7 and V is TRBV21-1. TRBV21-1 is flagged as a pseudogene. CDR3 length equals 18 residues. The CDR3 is CASSKRSAHKAMFYEQYF. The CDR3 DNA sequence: TGTGCCAGCAGCAAACGTTCGGCCCACAAGGCCATGTTCTACGAGCAGTACTTC.

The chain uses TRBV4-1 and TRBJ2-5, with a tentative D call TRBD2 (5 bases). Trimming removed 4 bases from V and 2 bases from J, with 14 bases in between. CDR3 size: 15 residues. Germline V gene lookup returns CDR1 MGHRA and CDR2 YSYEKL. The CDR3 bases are TGCGCCAGCAGCCCGATTTCGGGGAGACAAGAGACCCAGTACTTC. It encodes CASSPISGRQETQYF.

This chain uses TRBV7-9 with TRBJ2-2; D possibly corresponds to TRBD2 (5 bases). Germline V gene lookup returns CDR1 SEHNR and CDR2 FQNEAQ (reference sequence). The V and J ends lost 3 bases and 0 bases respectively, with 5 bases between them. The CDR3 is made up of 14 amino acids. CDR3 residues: CASSFGANTGELFF. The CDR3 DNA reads TGTGCCAGCAGCTTCGGGGCGAACACCGGGGAGCTGTTTTTT. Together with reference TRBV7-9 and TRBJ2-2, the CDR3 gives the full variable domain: DTGVSQNPRHKITKRGQNVTFRCDPISEHNRLYWYRQTLGQGPEFLTYFQNEAQLEKSRLLSDRFSAERPKGSFSTLEIQRTEQGDSAMYLCASSFGANTGELFFGEGSRLTVL.

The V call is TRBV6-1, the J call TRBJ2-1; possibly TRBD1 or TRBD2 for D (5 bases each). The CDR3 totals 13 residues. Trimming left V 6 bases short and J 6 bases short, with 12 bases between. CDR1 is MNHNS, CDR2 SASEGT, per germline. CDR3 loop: CASSKRDGNEQFF. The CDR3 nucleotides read TGTGCCAGCAGCAAACGGGACGGCAATGAGCAGTTCTTC.

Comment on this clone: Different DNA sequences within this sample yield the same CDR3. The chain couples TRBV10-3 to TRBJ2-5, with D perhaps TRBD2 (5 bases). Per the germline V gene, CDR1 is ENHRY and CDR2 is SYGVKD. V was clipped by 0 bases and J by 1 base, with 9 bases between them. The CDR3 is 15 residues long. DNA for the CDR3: TGTGCCATCAGTGAGTCTGGGAGCAGCCAAGAGACCCAGTACTTC. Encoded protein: CAISESGSSQETQYF.

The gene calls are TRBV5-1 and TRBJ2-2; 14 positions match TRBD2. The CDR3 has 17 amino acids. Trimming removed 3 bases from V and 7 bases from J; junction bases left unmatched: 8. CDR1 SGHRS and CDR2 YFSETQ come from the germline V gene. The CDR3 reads CASSSTGLAGDHGELFF. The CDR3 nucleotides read TGCGCCAGCAGCTCTACGGGACTAGCGGGAGATCACGGGGAGCTGTTTTTT.

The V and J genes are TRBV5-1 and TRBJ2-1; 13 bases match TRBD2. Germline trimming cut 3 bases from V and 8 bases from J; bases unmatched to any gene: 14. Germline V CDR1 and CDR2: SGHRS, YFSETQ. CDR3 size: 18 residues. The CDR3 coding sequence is TGCGCCAGCAGCTGGAGACTAGCGGGAGGCCCCGGCGGGGATGAGCAGTTCTTC. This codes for CASSWRLAGGPGGDEQFF.

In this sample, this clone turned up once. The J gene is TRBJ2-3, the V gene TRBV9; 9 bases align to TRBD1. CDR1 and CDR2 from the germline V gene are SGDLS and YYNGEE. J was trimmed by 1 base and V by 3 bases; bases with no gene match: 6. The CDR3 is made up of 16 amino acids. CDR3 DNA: TGTGCCAGCAGCGAGGGGACAGGGCACCGCACAGATACGCAGTATTTT. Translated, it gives CASSEGTGHRTDTQYF.

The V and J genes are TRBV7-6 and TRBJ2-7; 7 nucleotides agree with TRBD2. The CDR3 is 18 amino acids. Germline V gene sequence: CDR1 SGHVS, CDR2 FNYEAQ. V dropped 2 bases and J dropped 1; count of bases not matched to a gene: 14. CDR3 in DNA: TGTGCCAGCAGCTTATACGGGACTAACGGGGCTCCTTCCTACGAGCAGTACTTC. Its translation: CASSLYGTNGAPSYEQYF.

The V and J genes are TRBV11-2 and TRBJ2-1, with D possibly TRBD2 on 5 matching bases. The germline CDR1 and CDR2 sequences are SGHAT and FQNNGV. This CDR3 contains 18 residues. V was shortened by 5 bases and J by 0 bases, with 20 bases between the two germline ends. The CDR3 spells CASSSLDGGPSSYNEQFF. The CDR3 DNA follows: TGTGCCAGCAGCAGCTTAGACGGCGGGCCGAGCTCCTACAATGAGCAGTTCTTC.

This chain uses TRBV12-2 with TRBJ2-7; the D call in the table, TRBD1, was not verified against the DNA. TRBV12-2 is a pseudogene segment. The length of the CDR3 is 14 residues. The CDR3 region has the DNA TGTTCTAGACAGGGGGACTCGGGGTCCTACGAGCAGTACTTC. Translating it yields CSRQGDSGSYEQYF.

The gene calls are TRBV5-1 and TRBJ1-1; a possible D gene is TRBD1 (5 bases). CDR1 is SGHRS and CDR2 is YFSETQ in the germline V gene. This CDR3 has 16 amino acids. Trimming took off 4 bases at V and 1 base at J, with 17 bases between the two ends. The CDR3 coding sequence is TGCGCCAGCAGCCAAGTTAGCTGGACAACGAACACTGAAGCTTTCTTT. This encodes CASSQVSWTTNTEAFF.

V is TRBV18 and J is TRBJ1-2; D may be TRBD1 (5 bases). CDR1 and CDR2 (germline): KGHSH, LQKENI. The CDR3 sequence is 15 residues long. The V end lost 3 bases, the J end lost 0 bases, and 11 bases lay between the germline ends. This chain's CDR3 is CASSPSGGANYGYTF. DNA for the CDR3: TGTGCCAGCTCACCCTCCGGGGGGGCTAACTATGGCTACACCTTC.

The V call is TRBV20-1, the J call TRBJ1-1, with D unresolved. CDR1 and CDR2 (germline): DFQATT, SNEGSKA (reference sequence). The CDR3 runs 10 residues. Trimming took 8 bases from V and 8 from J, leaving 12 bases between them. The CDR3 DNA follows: TGCAGTTTCGAGGTATCCGAAGCTTTCTTT. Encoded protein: CSFEVSEAFF.

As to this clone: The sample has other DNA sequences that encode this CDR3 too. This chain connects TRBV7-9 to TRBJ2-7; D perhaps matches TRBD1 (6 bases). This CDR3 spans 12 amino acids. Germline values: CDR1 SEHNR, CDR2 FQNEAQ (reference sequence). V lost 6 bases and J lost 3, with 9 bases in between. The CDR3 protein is CASSQDSYEQYF. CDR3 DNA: TGTGCCAGCAGTCAGGACAGCTACGAGCAGTACTTC.